These 23 T cell receptor beta chains were sequenced from one sample in a study of T cell responses to AZD1222 COVID-19 vaccine. Method: immunoSEQ multiplex PCR; TCRdb's copy keeps in-frame clones and lacks some. Altogether around 150,000 clones are present, 90% being singletons, with the ten largest covering about 3.3%. This material consisted of peripheral blood, taken 28 days after the second AZD1222 dose. These receptors all stem from an adult who received the AZD1222 COVID-19 vaccine.

The gene calls are TRBV11-2 and TRBJ1-2, with 7 bases aligning to TRBD1. This CDR3 comprises 16 residues. Trimming at V came to 5 bases and at J to 6 bases, leaving 15 bases not matched to a gene. CDR1 and CDR2 (germline): SGHAT, FQNNGV. The CDR3 reads CASSQKRQGKRDGYTF. CDR3 nucleotides: TGTGCCAGCAGCCAGAAGCGACAGGGCAAAAGGGATGGCTACACCTTC.

The chain carries TRBV19 and TRBJ1-1; TRBD1 agrees at 8 bases. Germline trimming cut 4 bases from V and 1 base from J; bases unmatched to any gene: 2. The CDR3 has 14 amino acids. Germline lookup yields CDR1 LNHDA and CDR2 SQIVND (reference sequence). The CDR3 reads CASSNQGANTEAFF. The CDR3, as DNA: TGTGCCAGTAGTAACCAGGGGGCGAACACTGAAGCTTTCTTT.

The J gene is TRBJ2-7, the V gene TRBV20-1; 10 bases map to TRBD1. Unmatched junction bases numbered 5, after V lost 3 bases and J lost 0 bases. The CDR3 covers 15 residues. Germline-derived CDR1 and CDR2 are DFQATT and SNEGSKA (reference sequence). CDR3 loop: CSASGTGDISYEQYF. The CDR3 DNA reads as TGCAGTGCTAGTGGGACAGGGGATATCTCCTACGAGCAGTACTTC.

J is TRBJ2-1 and V is TRBV30; 9 bases map to TRBD2. Germline V gene lookup returns CDR1 GTSNPN and CDR2 SVGIG (reference sequence). This CDR3 has 15 residues. V lost 0 bases and J lost 8; bases outside the gene matches: 8. In DNA, the CDR3 is TGTGCCTGGAGTGTAGCGCTAGCGGGAAGCGATGAGCAGTTCTTC. Its protein is CAWSVALAGSDEQFF. Complete variable domain (other parts from reference TRBV30 and TRBJ2-1): SQTIHQWPATLVQPVGSPLSLECTVEGTSNPNLYWYRQAAGRGLQLLFYSVGIGQISSEVPQNLSASRPQDRQFILSSKKLLLSDSGFYLCAWSVALAGSDEQFFGPGTRLTVL.

Concerning this clone itself: Other DNA variants within this sample encode the same CDR3. This chain uses TRBV19 with TRBJ1-1, with D hard to call. There are 13 residues in the CDR3. The germline V gene encodes CDR1 LNHDA and CDR2 SQIVND (reference sequence). V lost 1 base, J lost 1 base, and 4 bases lay in between. The CDR3 protein is CASSIARNTEAFF. The CDR3 coding sequence is TGTGCCAGTAGTATAGCCAGGAACACTGAAGCTTTCTTT.

The V and J genes are TRBV7-9 and TRBJ2-7; D possibly uses TRBD1 or TRBD2 (5 bases each). Germline CDR1 SEHNR, CDR2 FQNEAQ (reference sequence). V was pared by 2 bases and J by 5 bases, with 7 bases between. CDR3 length equals 12 residues. Written as DNA, the CDR3 is TGTGCCAGCAGCTTAATGGGGGACGAGCAGTACTTC. Its protein product is CASSLMGDEQYF.

The gene calls are TRBV18 and TRBJ1-1; D is unresolved. The germline V gene has CDR1 KGHSH and CDR2 LQKENI. The ends were cut back, 4 bases at V and 1 base at J, with 22 bases in the middle. This CDR3 region has 18 residues. The CDR3 DNA sequence: TGTGCCAGCTCACGAGGTCGAGCTGCCCCGATAGAGAACACTGAAGCTTTCTTT. Translation gives CASSRGRAAPIENTEAFF. The whole variable domain, remainder taken from reference TRBV18 and TRBJ1-1, is NAGVMQNPRHLVRRRGQEARLRCSPMKGHSHVYWYRQLPEEGLKFMVYLQKENIIDESGMPKERFSAEFPKEGPSILRIQQVVRGDSAAYFCASSRGRAAPIENTEAFFGQGTRLTVV.

The chain uses TRBV19 and TRBJ2-1; 7 bases match TRBD1. Per the germline V gene, CDR1 is LNHDA and CDR2 is SQIVND (reference sequence). This CDR3 region has 15 residues. V dropped 7 bases and J dropped 3; count of bases not matched to a gene: 9. Here the CDR3 DNA reads TGTGCCAGTAAAGAAGACAGGGTGAGCTACAATGAGCAGTTCTTC. It encodes CASKEDRVSYNEQFF.

As concerns this clone: Additional DNA sequences in this sample encode the identical CDR3. This chain connects TRBV12-3 or TRBV12-4 to TRBJ1-2, with unresolved D. The CDR3 covers 10 residues. V was shortened by 3 bases and J by 8 bases, with 4 bases between the two germline ends. The CDR3 sequence is CASSLNGYTF. The CDR3 nucleotides read TGTGCCAGCAGTTTGAACGGCTACACCTTC.

This rearrangement joins TRBV24-1 to TRBJ1-1, with a tentative D call TRBD1 (5 bases). This CDR3 contains 15 residues. Trimming removed 5 bases from V and 7 bases from J, with 19 bases in between. CDR1 KGHDR and CDR2 SFDVKD come from the germline V gene. The CDR3 nucleotides are TGTGCCACCAGTGGTTCCCGAGGGACGAGGTATGAAGCTTTCTTT. This sequence encodes CATSGSRGTRYEAFF.

This clone was picked up one time. The chain recombines TRBV7-9 with TRBJ2-6, with TRBD2 matching 11 bases. The CDR3 covers 16 residues. The junction had 5 bases not matched to a gene; V was cut back by 6 bases and J by 4 bases. The germline V gene has CDR1 SEHNR and CDR2 FQNEAQ (reference sequence). The CDR3, as DNA: TGTGCCAGCAGTACTAGCGGGAGAACCGGGGCCAACGTCCTGACTTTC. Amino acids: CASSTSGRTGANVLTF.

The genes are TRBV6-6 and TRBJ1-1, with a possible D match to TRBD1 (5 bases). Looked up from germline, CDR1 is MNHNY and CDR2 is SVGAGI (reference sequence). V lost 6 bases and J 9 bases, leaving 29 bases between the germline ends. This CDR3 region has 17 residues. CDR3 region: CASSRYPRVRDDLKAFF. The CDR3 region has the DNA TGTGCCAGCAGCCGATACCCCAGGGTCCGAGACGACCTAAAAGCTTTCTTT.

The chain has TRBV5-1 and TRBJ2-2; 12 bases agree with TRBD1. Germline values: CDR1 SGHRS, CDR2 YFSETQ. Trimming at V came to 1 base and at J to 4 bases, leaving 2 bases not matched to a gene. This CDR3 is 16 amino acids long. The CDR3 sequence: CASSLMGQGATGELFF. CDR3 in DNA: TGCGCCAGCAGCTTGATGGGACAGGGGGCCACCGGGGAGCTGTTTTTT.

V is TRBV7-8 and J is TRBJ2-1; no definite D call. The length of the CDR3 is 15 residues. Trimming stripped 5 bases from V and 5 bases from J, with 16 bases between. Looked up from germline, CDR1 is SGHVS and CDR2 is FQNEAQ. CDR3 nucleotide sequence: TGTGCCAGCAGCCCAATAAAGTCAACCGACAATGAGCAGTTCTTC. Amino acid sequence: CASSPIKSTDNEQFF.

The rearrangement links TRBV19 to TRBJ2-7, with 7 bases fitting TRBD1. Per the germline V gene, CDR1 is LNHDA and CDR2 is SQIVND (reference sequence). This CDR3 has 13 residues. The V gene end was trimmed by 4 bases and the J gene end by 1 base; junction bases not matched to a gene: 1. CDR3 in amino acids: CASSKGQSYEQYF. The CDR3 region has the DNA TGTGCCAGTAGTAAGGGACAGTCCTACGAGCAGTACTTC. Variable domain in full (rest from reference TRBV19 and TRBJ2-7): DGGITQSPKYLFRKEGQNVTLSCEQNLNHDAMYWYRQDPGQGLRLIYYSQIVNDFQKGDIAEGYSVSREKKESFPLTVTSAQKNPTAFYLCASSKGQSYEQYFGPGTRLTVT.

This chain uses TRBV28 with TRBJ1-1; TRBD1 is a possible D gene (6 bases). The germline V and J ends were trimmed by 6 bases and 3 bases, with 17 bases remaining between them. The CDR3 is made up of 15 amino acids. Per the germline V gene, CDR1 is MDHEN and CDR2 is SYDVKM. For the CDR3, the DNA is TGTGCCAGCAGCCAATCGGGGGCAGGGGACACTGAAGCTTTCTTT. Its translation: CASSQSGAGDTEAFF.

This clone appeared a single time. The chain joins TRBV27 to TRBJ2-2, with D perhaps being TRBD1 or TRBD2 (5 bases each). The CDR3 loop spans 16 amino acids. Germline V gene sequence: CDR1 MNHEY, CDR2 SMNVEV (reference sequence). Trimming left V 1 base short and J 0 bases short, with 9 bases between. The CDR3 loop is CASSLFGGTNTGELFF. CDR3 DNA: TGTGCCAGCAGTTTATTTGGGGGAACGAACACCGGGGAGCTGTTTTTT.

The genes are TRBV6-6 and TRBJ1-5; D unresolved. The V end lost 6 bases, the J end lost 9 bases, and 12 bases lay between the germline ends. Per germline, CDR1 MNHNY and CDR2 SVGAGI (reference sequence). The CDR3 consists of 12 residues. The CDR3 sequence: CASSLVEGPQHF. Written as DNA, the CDR3 is TGTGCCAGCAGCCTGGTGGAGGGGCCCCAGCATTTT.

The chain links TRBV29-1 to TRBJ2-3; no firm D call. The length of the CDR3 is 12 residues. The V and J ends lost 1 base and 0 bases respectively, with 2 bases between them. Germline CDR1 and CDR2: SQVTM and ANQGSEA. CDR3 amino acids: CSVEGSTDTQYF. The CDR3 DNA sequence: TGCAGCGTTGAAGGGAGCACAGATACGCAGTATTTT.

The V and J genes are TRBV27 and TRBJ1-4; D may be TRBD1 (5 bases). The CDR3 contains 16 residues. Germline assignment: CDR1 MNHEY and CDR2 SMNVEV (reference sequence). The V and J ends lost 0 bases and 3 bases respectively, with 11 bases between them. The CDR3 region has the DNA TGTGCCAGCAGTTTATCGTTCAGGGCTCCTAATGAAAAACTGTTTTTT. Amino acids: CASSLSFRAPNEKLFF.

The CDR3 region is CASSSSGGTDTQYF. In DNA, the CDR3 is TGTGCCAGCAGTTCCAGCGGGGGCACAGATACGCAGTATTTT. The chain joins TRBV7-9 to TRBJ2-3; 7 bases are a match to TRBD2. Germline CDR1 and CDR2: SEHNR and FQNEAQ (reference sequence). The CDR3 extends over 14 amino acids. Trimming removed 6 bases from V and 1 base from J; junction bases left unmatched: 4.

V and J are TRBV5-4 and TRBJ1-2, with unresolved D. The CDR3 is made up of 14 amino acids. The germline V gene encodes CDR1 SGHNT and CDR2 YYREEE (reference sequence). Trimming cost V 1 base and J 5 bases, with 12 bases left between them. This chain's CDR3 is CASSLPEQRYGYTF. For the CDR3, the DNA is TGTGCCAGCAGCTTGCCGGAGCAGAGATATGGCTACACCTTC. Full variable domain (missing parts from reference TRBV5-4 and TRBJ1-2): ETGVTQSPTHLIKTRGQQVTLRCSSQSGHNTVSWYQQALGQGPQFIFQYYREEENGRGNFPPRFSGLQFPNYSSELNVNALELDDSALYLCASSLPEQRYGYTFGSGTRLTVV.

The genes are TRBV2 and TRBJ2-3, with D perhaps given as TRBD1 or TRBD2 (6 bases each). Germline CDR1 is SNHLY and CDR2 is FYNNEI. The germline V and J ends were trimmed by 3 bases and 1 base, with 11 bases remaining between them. This CDR3 has 15 residues. The CDR3: CASSDEGEGTDTQYF. DNA of the CDR3: TGTGCCAGCAGTGACGAGGGGGAGGGCACAGATACGCAGTATTTT.